This T cell receptor beta chain appears in the sequencing data of a study of cytomegalovirus exposure and HLA in healthy donors. Study at large: Inside one of the first data releases sat 75 million to 100 million unique TCRs taken from HLA-typed donors.

Vbeta (60) and Jbeta (13) primers were used in the PCR. Profiled with immunoSEQ multiplex PCR; TCRdb holds only in-frame clones, not every one. The sample includes 95,000 to 100,000 clones, around three quarters of them seen just once. The clonotype comes from a man aged 40-49 years in good health and CMV-seronegative. Sequenced sample: PBMCs.

CDR3 loop: CASSIREGGQYF. The CDR3 bases are TGTGCCAGCAGCATCCGGGAGGGTGGGCAGTACTTC. The rearrangement uses TRBV28 and TRBJ2-5, with TRBD2 identical over 8 bases. The CDR3 loop spans 12 amino acids. With 6 bases clipped from V and 11 bases from J, the junction kept 8 bases outside the gene matches. Germline V gene sequence: CDR1 MDHEN, CDR2 SYDVKM.